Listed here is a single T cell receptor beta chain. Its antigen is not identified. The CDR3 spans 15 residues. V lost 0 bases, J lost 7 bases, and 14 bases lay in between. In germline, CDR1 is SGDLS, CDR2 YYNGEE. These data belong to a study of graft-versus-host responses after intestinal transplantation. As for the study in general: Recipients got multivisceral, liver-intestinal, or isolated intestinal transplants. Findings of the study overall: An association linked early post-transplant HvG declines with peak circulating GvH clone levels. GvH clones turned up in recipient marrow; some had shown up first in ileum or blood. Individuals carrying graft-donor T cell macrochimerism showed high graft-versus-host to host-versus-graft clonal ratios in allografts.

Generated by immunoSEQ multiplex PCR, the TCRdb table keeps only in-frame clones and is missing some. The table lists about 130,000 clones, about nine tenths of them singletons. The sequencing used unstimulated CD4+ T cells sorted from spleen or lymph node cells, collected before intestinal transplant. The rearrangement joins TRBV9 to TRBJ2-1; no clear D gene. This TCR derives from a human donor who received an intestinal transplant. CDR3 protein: CASSVGVARMNEQFF. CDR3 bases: TGTGCCAGCAGCGTAGGGGTCGCCCGGATGAATGAGCAGTTCTTC.